These T cell receptor beta chains were read from a single sample in a study of CD8 T cells in Susac syndrome. MiXCR, run by TCRdb on the immunoSEQ multiplex PCR reads, gives a single entry per CDR3 protein. The profile shows a few hundred thousand distinct CDR3 sequences, about 90% of them singletons. The material sequenced was CD4+ T cells from PBMCs. All receptors come from a human donor with multiple sclerosis. The CDR3 runs from the conserved cysteine through the conserved F or W. The D gene is left open where the match is weak. Clone size is not always given. Where it is, it says once, few, many or a class for expanded clones.

clone size: .; V gene: TRBV25-1; J gene: TRBJ1-1; D gene: .; CDR3 DNA: TGTGCCAGCAGTGATTCCGGACTGGGAGTGGGAGCTTTCTTT; CDR3 protein: CASSDSGLGVGAFF
clone size: .; V gene: TRBV5-6; J gene: TRBJ2-7; D gene: TRBD1; CDR3 DNA: TGTGCCAGCAGCCCTACCGGGACAGGAGAGTACGAGCAGTACTTC; CDR3 protein: CASSPTGTGEYEQYF
clone size: .; V gene: TRBV19; J gene: TRBJ1-5; D gene: .; CDR3 DNA: TGTGCCAGTATGGGGGACCTGGGAAACAATCAGCCCCAGCATTTT; CDR3 protein: CASMGDLGNNQPQHF
clone size: .; V gene: TRBV2; J gene: TRBJ2-7; D gene: .; CDR3 DNA: TGTGCCAGCACCGACGTGACGACCTCCTACGAGCAGTACTTC; CDR3 protein: CASTDVTTSYEQYF
clone size: .; V gene: TRBV11-3; J gene: TRBJ1-1; D gene: .; CDR3 DNA: TGTGCCAGCGCCATATACGGAGGGAACACTGAAGCTTTCTTT; CDR3 protein: CASAIYGGNTEAFF
clone size: once; V gene: TRBV9; J gene: TRBJ2-7; D gene: .; CDR3 DNA: TGTGCCAGCAGCGTAGCCCCAGAGCGGGAGCAGTACTTC; CDR3 protein: CASSVAPEREQYF
clone size: .; V gene: TRBV29-1; J gene: TRBJ2-7; D gene: TRBD1; CDR3 DNA: TGCAGCATTTGGACAGGGGGGGCCTACGAGCAGTACTTC; CDR3 protein: CSIWTGGAYEQYF
clone size: .; V gene: TRBV15; J gene: TRBJ1-2; D gene: TRBD1; CDR3 DNA: TGTGCCACCAGCAGAGATCTAACAGGGGCTGGTGGCTACACCTTC; CDR3 protein: CATSRDLTGAGGYTF
clone size: .; V gene: TRBV7-9; J gene: TRBJ2-5; D gene: .; CDR3 DNA: TGTGCCAGCAGCGATACCGGGCCGGAGACCCAGTACTTC; CDR3 protein: CASSDTGPETQYF
clone size: .; V gene: TRBV6-2/TRBV6-3; J gene: TRBJ2-1; D gene: .; CDR3 DNA: TGTGCCAGCAGCTCTCCCACCGGACTCATCTCGCCGAACAATGAGCAGTTCTTC; CDR3 protein: CASSSPTGLISPNNEQFF
clone size: .; V gene: TRBV20-1; J gene: TRBJ2-7; D gene: TRBD1; CDR3 DNA: TGCAGTGCTAGGAAGGTGACAGGGATCAACGAGCAGTACTTC; CDR3 protein: CSARKVTGINEQYF
clone size: .; V gene: TRBV7-9; J gene: TRBJ2-7; D gene: .; CDR3 DNA: TGTGCCAGCAGCCTGACCGCCCAGGGATTCCGGTACTTC; CDR3 protein: CASSLTAQGFRYF
clone size: once; V gene: TRBV20-1; J gene: TRBJ1-1; D gene: .; CDR3 DNA: TGCAGTGCTAGGGGGGCCCTGAACACTGAAGCTTTCTTT; CDR3 protein: CSARGALNTEAFF
clone size: once; V gene: TRBV7-9; J gene: TRBJ1-5; D gene: .; CDR3 DNA: TGTGCCAGCAGCTTAGCGGGCAGTACCCAGCCCCAGCATTTT; CDR3 protein: CASSLAGSTQPQHF
clone size: .; V gene: TRBV2; J gene: TRBJ1-2; D gene: .; CDR3 DNA: TGTGCCAGCAGTGCGTACAGGGCCCTCGGTTATGGCTACACCTTC; CDR3 protein: CASSAYRALGYGYTF